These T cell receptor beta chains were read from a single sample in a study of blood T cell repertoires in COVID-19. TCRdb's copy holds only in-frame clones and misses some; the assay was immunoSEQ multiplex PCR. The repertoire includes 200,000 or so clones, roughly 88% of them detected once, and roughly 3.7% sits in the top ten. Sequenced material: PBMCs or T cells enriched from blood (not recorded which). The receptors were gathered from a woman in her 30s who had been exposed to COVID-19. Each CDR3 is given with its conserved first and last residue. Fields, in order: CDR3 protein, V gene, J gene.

CASSLAGRGRTEAFF	TRBV7-3	TRBJ1-1
CATSHWADSGNTIYF	TRBV15	TRBJ1-3
CASSPDRARPEAFF	TRBV7-9	TRBJ1-1
CSVVEGSTEAFF	TRBV29-1	TRBJ1-1
CASSSTLENEQFF	TRBV5-1	TRBJ2-1
CASSLRGGRGYNEQFF	TRBV5-5	TRBJ2-1
CSVAIGQLNTEAFF	TRBV29-1	TRBJ1-1
CASSLEREPYNEQFF	TRBV2	TRBJ2-1
CASSLKLAGSTDTQYF	TRBV13	TRBJ2-3
CASSLKQGWTEAFF	TRBV28	TRBJ1-1
CASSAGSGEKLFF	TRBV18	TRBJ1-4
CASSIDQTAYNSPLHF	TRBV19	TRBJ1-6
CASSGIGRSGNTIYF	TRBV19	TRBJ1-3
CASSLAVGTSTYEQYF	TRBV5-1	TRBJ2-7
CASNYGLAGGSDYEQYF	TRBV21-1	TRBJ2-7
CASSHGRQTQANYGYTF	TRBV23-1	TRBJ1-2
CASSEQTANTEAFF	TRBV6-4	TRBJ1-1
CATSKGGAEWAQYF	TRBV15	TRBJ2-3
CASSQTGVQPQHF	TRBV4-1	TRBJ1-5
CASSSGGRGLREQFF	TRBV7-6	TRBJ2-1
CASSLIWDRSEKLFF	TRBV7-2	TRBJ1-4
CASSLEGRVYGYTF	TRBV5-1	TRBJ1-2
CASSLAGYNYGYTF	TRBV5-8	TRBJ1-2
CASSSSADRPQEAFF	TRBV7-9	TRBJ1-1
CASSFPQGLQETQYF	TRBV6-1	TRBJ2-5
CASSWDSPYSGANVLTF	TRBV2	TRBJ2-6
CASILNGTLYNEQFF	TRBV10-1	TRBJ2-1
CASSIHFGGQGDTEAFF	TRBV27	TRBJ1-1
CASSKDRSRHNYGYTF	TRBV19	TRBJ1-2
CASSLSGMTDTQYF	TRBV11-3	TRBJ2-3
CASSVVGSGELFF	TRBV9	TRBJ2-2
CASRWDRGRLNYGYTF	TRBV5-4	TRBJ1-2
CAISESTRVRGHEELFF	TRBV10-3	TRBJ2-2
CASSLGLASYEQYF	TRBV11-2	TRBJ2-7
CATSSLSGTSTDTQYF	TRBV15	TRBJ2-3
CASSDWTDQETQYF	TRBV25-1	TRBJ2-5
CASSLAGVCAF	TRBV12-3/TRBV12-4	TRBJ1-2
CASSPRDRGRRPYF	TRBV7-8	TRBJ2-7
CAWSVSWGQGYGYTF	TRBV30	TRBJ1-2
CASSSGQFYEQYF	TRBV7-9	TRBJ2-7
CASSQDSGAGNTIYF	TRBV3-1/TRBV3-2	TRBJ1-3
CASSYQREGYEQYF	TRBV6-5	TRBJ2-7
CASGLVSSGRAVDEQFF	TRBV12-5	TRBJ2-1
CASSLIAGSSYEQYF	TRBV7-3	TRBJ2-7